The next 28 T cell receptor beta chains were all read from a single sample in a study of blood T cell repertoires in COVID-19. The table came from immunoSEQ multiplex PCR; TCRdb's copy has only in-frame clones and leaves some out. The table includes 60,000 to 80,000 clones, around 86% detected once. The sequencing sample was made of peripheral blood. These receptors were taken from a man between 65 and 80 years old with acute or convalescent COVID-19.

The J gene is TRBJ2-4, the V gene TRBV6-5; D gene unclear. This CDR3 is built from 15 residues. V lost 8 bases, J lost 0 bases, and 14 bases lay in between. Per germline, CDR1 MNHEY and CDR2 SVGAGI. The CDR3 nucleotides read TGTGCCAGCTCGCAGGCGATAATAGCCAAAAACATTCAGTACTTC. Its translation is CASSQAIIAKNIQYF.

The gene calls are TRBV7-9 and TRBJ1-6, with 7 positions matching TRBD1. The CDR3 is 15 residues long. Per the germline V gene, CDR1 is SEHNR and CDR2 is FQNEAQ (reference sequence). Trimming at V came to 5 bases and at J to 10 bases, leaving 11 bases not matched to a gene. The CDR3 sequence is CASSRPTGNLSPLHF. CDR3 DNA sequence: TGTGCCAGCAGCCGACCGACAGGGAATTTATCACCCCTCCACTTT.

In this sample, this clone turned up once. V gene TRBV6-1 combines with J gene TRBJ2-1, with 9 bases lining up with TRBD2. The length of the CDR3 is 16 residues. V shed 0 bases, J shed 9 bases, and the junction held 9 bases outside the gene matches. The germline V gene encodes CDR1 MNHNS and CDR2 SASEGT. The CDR3 loop is CASSEAGLAGGAEQFF. The CDR3 DNA reads as TGTGCCAGCAGTGAAGCGGGCCTCGCGGGGGGGGCTGAGCAGTTCTTC.

This sequence joins TRBV5-4 and TRBJ1-6; 8 bases match TRBD1. The CDR3 is 15 amino acids. Germline assignment: CDR1 SGHNT and CDR2 YYREEE (reference sequence). The trim removed 4 bases at V and 8 bases at J, leaving 8 bases unmatched. The DNA of the CDR3 is TGTGCCAGCAGCAAGGCCCAGGGGGCTTATTCACCCCTCCACTTT. It encodes CASSKAQGAYSPLHF.

Only one count was recorded for this clone. The chain is built from TRBV7-2 and TRBJ2-7; 10 nucleotides agree with TRBD2. With V trimmed by 2 bases and J by 4 bases, 8 bases remained unmatched. The germline CDR1 and CDR2 sequences are SGHTA and FQGNSA. The CDR3 runs 16 residues. The CDR3 region is CASSLSSAGGPYEQYF. CDR3 sequence (DNA): TGTGCCAGCAGCTTATCCTCAGCGGGGGGGCCATACGAGCAGTACTTC.

The V gene is TRBV30, the J gene TRBJ1-2, with TRBD1 identical over 11 bases. Germline trimming cut 3 bases from V and 7 bases from J; bases unmatched to any gene: 7. The CDR3 totals 14 residues. Germline V CDR1 and CDR2: GTSNPN, SVGIG (reference sequence). The CDR3 here is CAWRGDRGDGGYTF. CDR3 DNA: TGTGCCTGGAGGGGGGACAGGGGGGATGGTGGCTACACCTTC.

The table lists this clone with a few counts. For the CDR3, the DNA is TGTGCCAGCAGTTACTCAGCGACTAGCGGGATCTACAATGAGCAGTTCTTC. Protein sequence: CASSYSATSGIYNEQFF. The chain uses TRBV6-2 or TRBV6-3 and TRBJ2-1; TRBD2 matches at 11 bases. With 0 bases clipped from V and 3 bases from J, the junction kept 4 bases outside the gene matches. Germline CDR1 MNHEY, CDR2 SVGEGT. The CDR3 totals 17 residues.

This chain joins TRBV10-3 and TRBJ2-5; the D gene is possibly TRBD1 (6 bases). The CDR3 totals 12 residues. Germline V gene lookup returns CDR1 ENHRY and CDR2 SYGVKD. The CDR3 here is CANGQGQETQYF. CDR3 nucleotide sequence: TGTGCAAATGGGCAGGGGCAAGAGACCCAGTACTTC.

This clone was counted between two and nine times. The chain joins TRBV15 to TRBJ1-2; the D gene is possibly TRBD1 (5 bases). CDR1 is LNHNV and CDR2 is YYDKDF in the germline V gene (reference sequence). The V gene lost 0 bases and the J gene lost 5 bases, with 16 bases spanning the gap. The CDR3 has 16 amino acids. The CDR3 is CATSRDRVGASYGYTF. CDR3 bases: TGTGCCACCAGCAGAGATCGGGTAGGGGCCTCTTATGGCTACACCTTC.

The CDR3 region is CASSPPEGTGSRTGDTQYF. The CDR3 coding sequence is TGTGCCAGCAGTCCACCCGAAGGTACCGGGTCTCGAACTGGGGATACGCAGTATTTT. The genes are TRBV27 and TRBJ2-3; no reliable D call. Germline CDR1 and CDR2: MNHEY and SMNVEV (reference sequence). This CDR3 has 19 amino acids. Trimming stripped 5 bases from V and 6 bases from J, with 30 bases between.

This chain joins TRBV9 and TRBJ2-3; perhaps TRBD1 as D (5 bases). The germline V and J ends were trimmed by 0 bases and 14 bases, with 13 bases remaining between them. The germline V gene has CDR1 SGDLS and CDR2 YYNGEE. There are 12 residues in the CDR3. The CDR3 loop is CASSVVVGRGYF. The DNA for the CDR3 is TGTGCCAGCAGCGTAGTGGTCGGTAGGGGGTATTTT.

The CDR3 loop is CASSQDGGRQPQHF. The CDR3 DNA follows: TGCGCCAGCAGCCAAGATGGCGGGCGGCAGCCCCAGCATTTT. The chain uses TRBV4-1 and TRBJ1-5, with D uncertain. CDR3 length: 14 residues. V was clipped by 0 bases and J by 7 bases, with 10 bases between them. Per the germline V gene, CDR1 is MGHRA and CDR2 is YSYEKL.

The chain couples TRBV2 to TRBJ2-3; D call uncertain. The CDR3 runs to 14 residues. V lost 2 bases and J lost 1, with 7 bases in between. Germline CDR1 is SNHLY and CDR2 is FYNNEI. The CDR3 here is CASSEIEGTDTQYF. CDR3 nucleotides: TGTGCCAGCAGTGAAATAGAGGGCACAGATACGCAGTATTTT. Based on the CDR3 plus reference TRBV2 and TRBJ2-3, the full variable domain is EPEVTQTPSHQVTQMGQEVILRCVPISNHLYFYWYRQILGQKVEFLVSFYNNEISEKSEIFDDQFSVERPDGSNFTLKIRSTKLEDSAMYFCASSEIEGTDTQYFGPGTRLTVL.

V usage is TRBV28 and J usage is TRBJ1-5; TRBD1 is a possible D gene (6 bases). CDR3 length: 15 residues. V lost 7 bases, J lost 7 bases, and 20 bases lay in between. CDR1 MDHEN and CDR2 SYDVKM come from the germline V gene. CDR3 sequence: CASNTPGGPKQPQHF. The DNA for the CDR3 is TGTGCCAGCAACACGCCGGGGGGCCCCAAGCAGCCCCAGCATTTT.

This sequence joins TRBV24-1 and TRBJ2-1; 13 bases are a match to TRBD2. Trimming at V came to 4 bases and at J to 7 bases, leaving 3 bases not matched to a gene. CDR1 is KGHDR, CDR2 SFDVKD, per germline. The CDR3 length is 15 residues. The CDR3 is CATSDKTSGRNEQFF. CDR3 bases: TGTGCCACCAGTGACAAGACTAGCGGGAGGAATGAGCAGTTCTTC.

CDR3 bases: TGTGCTAGTGGCATTGACAGTAATCAGCCCCAGCATTTT. It is translated as CASGIDSNQPQHF. V is TRBV12-5 and J is TRBJ1-5, with a possible D match to TRBD1 (5 bases). Germline CDR1 is LGHNT and CDR2 is FRNRAP. Trimming left V 6 bases short and J 4 bases short, with 10 bases between. CDR3 length: 13 amino acids.

This chain's CDR3 is CAWNGTVRSPLHF. The CDR3 DNA is TGTGCCTGGAATGGCACAGTGCGTTCACCCCTCCACTTT. The chain has TRBV30 and TRBJ1-6, with D uncertain. Germline values: CDR1 GTSNPN, CDR2 SVGIG (reference sequence). The CDR3 is made up of 13 amino acids. With 4 bases removed from V and 9 bases from J, the gap between germline ends came to 13 bases.

This clone was detected once. The chain joins TRBV25-1 to TRBJ2-6, with 7 positions matching TRBD1. Per the germline V gene, CDR1 is MGHDK and CDR2 is SYGVNS. With V trimmed by 3 bases and J by 0 bases, 2 bases remained unmatched. This CDR3 contains 16 residues. CDR3 DNA sequence: TGTGCCAGCAGTGATGACAGGGACTCTGGGGCCAACGTCCTGACTTTC. This translates into CASSDDRDSGANVLTF.

About this clone itself: The same CDR3 is also encoded by other DNA sequences in this sample. The gene calls are TRBV12-3 or TRBV12-4 and TRBJ1-1; D gene ambiguous. CDR3 length: 11 residues. V was pared by 6 bases and J by 3 bases, with 5 bases between. CDR3 DNA: TGTGCCAGCAGCAGTTACACTGAAGCTTTCTTT. Translating it yields CASSSYTEAFF.

The chain carries TRBV5-1 and TRBJ2-1; 10 bases line up with TRBD2. V dropped 6 bases and J dropped 6; count of bases not matched to a gene: 12. Germline loops: CDR1 SGHRS, CDR2 YFSETQ. CDR3 length: 16 amino acids. The CDR3 nucleotides read TGCGCCAGCACTAAGGGTGCTAGCGGGAGAGTCAATGAGCAGTTCTTC. The encoded protein is CASTKGASGRVNEQFF.

The J gene is TRBJ1-2, the V gene TRBV7-9, with 10 bases identical to TRBD1. The CDR3 length is 14 residues. Germline CDR1 SEHNR, CDR2 FQNEAQ (reference sequence). The J segment lost 4 bases and the V segment lost 5 bases, leaving 4 bases of the junction unmatched. The CDR3 DNA reads TGTGCCAGCAGCGCCCGGGACAGGGGCTATGGCTACACCTTC. The encoded protein is CASSARDRGYGYTF.

The rearrangement joins TRBV19 to TRBJ1-4; D is unclear. CDR1 and CDR2 from the germline V gene are LNHDA and SQIVND (reference sequence). The CDR3 spans 15 residues. The V gene lost 11 bases and the J gene lost 2 bases, with 18 bases spanning the gap. The CDR3 sequence: CAVSDGGRTNEKLFF. In nucleotides, the CDR3 is TGTGCCGTCTCCGACGGAGGGCGCACTAATGAAAAACTGTTTTTT.

The genes are TRBV2 and TRBJ1-2, with TRBD1 identical over 8 bases. V dropped 3 bases and J dropped 8; count of bases not matched to a gene: 8. CDR1 is SNHLY and CDR2 is FYNNEI in the germline V gene. This CDR3 has 14 residues. Here the CDR3 reads CASSDSRTGSGYTF. The CDR3 bases are TGTGCCAGCAGTGATAGCAGGACAGGGTCGGGCTACACCTTC. The full variable domain, in which reference TRBV2 and TRBJ1-2 provide the parts outside the CDR3, is EPEVTQTPSHQVTQMGQEVILRCVPISNHLYFYWYRQILGQKVEFLVSFYNNEISEKSEIFDDQFSVERPDGSNFTLKIRSTKLEDSAMYFCASSDSRTGSGYTFGSGTRLTVV.

This chain joins TRBV30 and TRBJ1-3; 7 nucleotides line up with TRBD1. The CDR3 covers 15 residues. V shed 1 base and J 7 bases; nucleotides not matched to a gene: 10. CDR1 and CDR2 from the germline V gene are GTSNPN and SVGIG (reference sequence). The CDR3 loop reads CAWSALDRDFNTIYF. The DNA for the CDR3 is TGTGCCTGGAGTGCTTTAGACAGGGACTTCAACACCATATATTTT.

This sequence joins TRBV1 and TRBJ1-2; the table calls TRBD1, which could not be checked here. TRBV1 is a pseudogene segment. This CDR3 region has 14 residues. The chain's CDR3 is CTSSQVQDDYGYTF. The CDR3 DNA sequence: TGCACCAGCAGCCAAGTACAGGATGATTATGGCTACACCTTC.

The chain uses TRBV5-4 and TRBJ2-1; the match to TRBD1 covers 8 bases. Germline assignment: CDR1 SGHNT and CDR2 YYREEE (reference sequence). The CDR3 sequence is 17 residues long. V shed 3 bases, J shed 1 base, and the junction held 9 bases outside the gene matches. The CDR3 region is CASSSQTGVISYNEQFF. CDR3 in DNA: TGTGCCAGCAGCTCGCAGACAGGGGTGATTTCCTACAATGAGCAGTTCTTC.

The chain has TRBV30 and TRBJ2-6; tentative D call: TRBD2 (7 bases). The CDR3 totals 16 residues. Trimming cost V 3 bases and J 3 bases, with 15 bases left between them. Germline CDR1 reads GTSNPN; CDR2 reads SVGIG (reference sequence). The CDR3 reads CAWRIPGGGGANVLTF. DNA for the CDR3: TGTGCCTGGAGAATTCCGGGGGGCGGTGGGGCCAACGTCCTGACTTTC.

V and J are TRBV11-2 and TRBJ2-5, with no clear D. Per the germline V gene, CDR1 is SGHAT and CDR2 is FQNNGV. The V and J ends lost 3 bases and 4 bases respectively, with 12 bases between them. CDR3 length: 14 residues. The CDR3 sequence: CASSFSKLGETQYF. The DNA for the CDR3 is TGTGCCAGCAGCTTTAGCAAACTCGGAGAGACCCAGTACTTC.